The T cell receptor beta chain under discussion was sequenced for a study of cytomegalovirus exposure and HLA in healthy donors. With respect to this clone: What it binds is not known.

Study-level results: Altogether, 164 TCR beta chains were recorded as cytomegalovirus-associated.

The data were produced by immunoSEQ multiplex PCR, yet TCRdb's version contains in-frame clones alone and is incomplete. The repertoire holds a few hundred thousand clones, with 90% as singletons. V lost 2 bases and J lost 0, with 11 bases in between. This CDR3 spans 15 amino acids. CDR1 is SNHLY, CDR2 FYNNEI, per germline. This clonotype originated in a woman younger than 45 in good health and CMV-seronegative. The chain is built from TRBV2 and TRBJ2-7, with a possible D match to TRBD1 (6 bases). Sequenced input: PBMCs. The CDR3, as DNA: TGTGCCAGCAGTGAACGGACAGTTTTCTCCTACGAGCAGTACTTC. Residues: CASSERTVFSYEQYF.